The T cell receptor beta chain described here comes from a study of blood T cell repertoires in COVID-19. For the study at large: Sites across the United States, Italy and Spain contributed samples from acute and convalescent COVID-19.

Germline V lookup: CDR1 KGHSH, CDR2 LQKENI. The CDR3 spans 13 residues. V lost 6 bases and J lost 4, with 9 bases in between. TCRdb's table, derived via immunoSEQ multiplex PCR, lists solely in-frame clones and lacks some. The sample has over 250,000 clones, about nine tenths seen once. The receptor's source is a woman aged 45-60 years who had recovered from COVID-19. The V gene is TRBV18, the J gene TRBJ1-4, with D unresolved. The sample taken for sequencing was PBMCs or T cells enriched from blood (not recorded which). CDR3 protein: CASSTLVNEKLFF. Written as DNA, the CDR3 is TGTGCCAGCTCGACATTAGTTAATGAAAAACTGTTTTTT.